The clone carrying this T cell receptor (beta chain) was detected a few times. Its antigen is not known. Germline CDR1 reads SGHTA; CDR2 reads FQGTGA. There are 13 residues in the CDR3. Trimming removed 5 bases at V and 3 bases at J, with 10 bases between. The data were taken from a study of T cell responses to AZD1222 COVID-19 vaccine. Findings and caveats of the study: Spike-specific TCR breadth rose after two AZD1222 doses, and depth rose as well. There were mostly white British donors and more females than males, and clonal diversity was possibly underestimated.

The repertoire was sequenced with immunoSEQ multiplex PCR; TCRdb's copy has only in-frame clones and lacks some. The sample contains about 140,000 clones, roughly 92% of which appear only once. This clonotype originated in an adult who received the AZD1222 COVID-19 vaccine. Sequencing was performed on peripheral blood, taken 28 days after the second AZD1222 dose. The chain combines TRBV7-3 with TRBJ1-1; D perhaps matches TRBD1 (5 bases). CDR3 DNA sequence: TGTGCCAGCAGCCTCCGCAGGGACACTGAAGCTTTCTTT. This translates into CASSLRRDTEAFF.